This record concerns one TCR beta chain sequence. CDR3 size: 14 residues. J lost 5 bases, V lost 0 bases, and 2 bases had no gene match. Per germline, CDR1 SGHNT and CDR2 YYREEE (reference sequence). This specimen comes from a study of blood T cell repertoires in COVID-19. The overall study: The analysed material was cDNA or gDNA that came from T cells, B-cell-depleted T cells, or PBMCs.

Original methodology: Amplification of reference gene primers provided the estimated nucleated cell counts. Generated by immunoSEQ multiplex PCR, the TCRdb table keeps only in-frame clones and is missing some. The D gene and trimming were derived from the DNA, and the V and J assignments and clone size from that table. This sample has more than 250,000 clones; 80% to 90% occur once, and the top ten carry 2.2%. Grouping used clinical history reported by participants in a survey and questionnaire. This clonotype was sampled from a man aged 25 to 45 who had recovered from COVID-19. The sample comprised PBMCs or T cells enriched from blood (not recorded which). The chain combines TRBV5-4 with TRBJ2-1; 7 bases are a match to TRBD2. The CDR3 spells CASSLGAGDNEQFF. CDR3 bases: TGTGCCAGCAGCTTGGGGGCGGGGGACAATGAGCAGTTCTTC.